This T cell receptor beta chain comes out of a study of naive and memory T cell subsets. Findings and caveats of the study: Over 95% of naive TCR sequences appeared only once after error correction, unlike memory subsets. From naive to CM, EM and EMRA, diversity decreased and Gini increased. A few larger clonotypes appeared in naive repertoires, especially CD8, possibly memory cells re-expressing CD45RA.

Two oligonucleotides, mixed equimolar, formed the beta constant-region primer covering TRBC1 and TRBC2. The ligated cDNA underwent four PCR rounds using SP2 and nested alpha and beta constant-region primers. TCRdb processed the UMI-ligation and nested PCR reads anew with MiXCR; each CDR3 protein has one entry. The table includes about 150,000 distinct CDR3 sequences, approximately 24% detected once. As regards this clonotype: The antigen remains unidentified.

Alpha and beta libraries were amplified separately from the second PCR onward. The CDR3 runs to 16 residues. The J segment lost 4 bases and the V segment lost 1 base, leaving 5 bases of the junction unmatched. Germline CDR1 SEHNR, CDR2 FQNEAQ (reference sequence). The sequence derives from a human donor in good health. Sequencing was performed on naive CD4+ T cells from blood. V usage is TRBV7-9 and J usage is TRBJ2-1, with 9 nucleotides matching TRBD2. CDR3 protein: CASSLVPSGIYNEQFF. The CDR3 DNA reads as TGTGCCAGCAGCTTAGTCCCTAGCGGGATTTACAATGAGCAGTTCTTC.